This T cell receptor (beta chain) comes out of a study of early T cells in non-severe SARS-CoV-2 infection. On the study more broadly: Sequenced bulk RNA came from whole blood that was unsorted, and chains were unpaired.

This clonotype was detected many times. Its antigen remains unknown. Findings and limits, study-wide: VDJdb-based annotation leaned toward anti-spike CD8 responses and missed private and CD4 specificities.

The germline V gene encodes CDR1 DFQATT and CDR2 SNEGSKA (reference sequence). This CDR3 has 11 amino acids. Trimming took 2 bases from V and 6 from J, leaving 8 bases between them. The TCR library protocol attached unique molecular identifiers to the individual cDNA molecules. TCRdb ran MiXCR on the 5' RACE reads and lists one entry per CDR3 protein. Of 110,000 or so distinct CDR3 sequences listed, 12% are singletons. This sequence originates from an adult who was a healthcare worker with PCR-confirmed SARS-CoV-2 infection or an uninfected control (not recorded which). The sequenced material came from whole blood. This chain uses TRBV20-1 with TRBJ2-7; D unresolved. The CDR3 spells CSARMGGEQYF. The CDR3 region has the DNA TGCAGTGCTAGAATGGGTGGCGAGCAGTACTTC.